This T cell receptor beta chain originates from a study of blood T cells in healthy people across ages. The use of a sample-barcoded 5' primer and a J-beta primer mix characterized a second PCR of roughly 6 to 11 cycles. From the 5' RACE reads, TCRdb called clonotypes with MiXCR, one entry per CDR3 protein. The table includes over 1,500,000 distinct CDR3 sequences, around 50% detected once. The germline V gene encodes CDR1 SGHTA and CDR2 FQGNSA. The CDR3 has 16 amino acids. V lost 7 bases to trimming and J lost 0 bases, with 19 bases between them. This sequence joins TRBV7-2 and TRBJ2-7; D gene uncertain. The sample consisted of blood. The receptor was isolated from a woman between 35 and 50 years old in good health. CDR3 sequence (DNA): TGTGCCAGCACCGGCTACGTGGGGTGGCTCTCCTACGAGCAGTACTTC. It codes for CASTGYVGWLSYEQYF.